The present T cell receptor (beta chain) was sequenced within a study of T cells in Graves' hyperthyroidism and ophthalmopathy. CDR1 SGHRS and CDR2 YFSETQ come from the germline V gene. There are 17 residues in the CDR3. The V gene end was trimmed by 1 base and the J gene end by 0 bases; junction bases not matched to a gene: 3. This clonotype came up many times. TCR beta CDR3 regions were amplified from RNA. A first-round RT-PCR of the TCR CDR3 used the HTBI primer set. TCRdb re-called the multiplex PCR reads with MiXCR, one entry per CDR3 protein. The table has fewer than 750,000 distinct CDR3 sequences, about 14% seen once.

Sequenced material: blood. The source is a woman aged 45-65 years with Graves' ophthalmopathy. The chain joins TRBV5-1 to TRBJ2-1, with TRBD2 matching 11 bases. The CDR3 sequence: CASSLLAGGRSYNEQFF. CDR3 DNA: TGCGCCAGCAGCTTGCTAGCGGGAGGCCGCTCCTACAATGAGCAGTTCTTC. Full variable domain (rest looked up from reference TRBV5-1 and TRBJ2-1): KAGVTQTPRYLIKTRGQQVTLSCSPISGHRSVSWYQQTPGQGLQFLFEYFSETQRNKGNFPGRFSGRQFSNSRSEMNVSTLELGDSALYLCASSLLAGGRSYNEQFFGPGTRLTVL.